A single sample is the source of the 18 T cell receptor beta chains below, sequenced in a study of blood T cell repertoires in COVID-19 (dated by TCRdb to 2018 to 2020). The library was obtained by the immunoSEQ multiplex PCR assay. TCRdb took over this immuneACCESS table, retaining in-frame rearrangements with V and J assigned. Such tables are incomplete; in checked studies, under half of the missing clones stem from an unresolved V gene, and the remainder is unexplained. The sample profile shows about 130,000 clones; approximately 80% of them were found once. In total, the top ten clones hold roughly 9% of the sample. The sequencing sample was made of peripheral blood. The origin of the receptors is a man aged 35 to 55 with active or convalescent COVID-19.

Concerning this clone: This same CDR3 is encoded by further DNA sequences in the sample. The chain carries TRBV7-2 and TRBJ2-5; D possibly corresponds to TRBD2 (6 bases). From germline, CDR1 is SGHTA and CDR2 FQGNSA. The CDR3 is 15 residues long. The V gene lost 1 base and the J gene lost 2 bases, with 11 bases spanning the gap. This CDR3 reads CASSLVGRGQETQYF. For the CDR3, the DNA is TGTGCCAGCAGCTTAGTTGGGCGGGGACAAGAGACCCAGTACTTC.

The chain employs TRBV6-5 and TRBJ1-6, with 10 bases aligning to TRBD1. J lost 9 bases, V lost 4 bases, and 6 bases had no gene match. Germline lookup yields CDR1 MNHEY and CDR2 SVGAGI. The CDR3 consists of 15 residues. For the CDR3, the DNA is TGTGCCAGCAGTTCGGACAGGGGGAAAAGTTCACCCCTCCACTTT. Amino acids: CASSSDRGKSSPLHF.

The J gene is TRBJ2-2, the V gene TRBV14; tentative D call: TRBD2 (6 bases). The CDR3 runs 15 residues. Germline assignment: CDR1 SGHDN and CDR2 FVKESK. Trimming left V 4 bases short and J 9 bases short, with 18 bases between. CDR3 residues: CASSPLGRGGRELFF. CDR3 nucleotides: TGTGCCAGCAGCCCCCTCGGGAGAGGTGGCAGGGAGCTGTTTTTT.

The genes are TRBV3-1 (or the pseudogene TRBV3-2) and TRBJ2-5, with 7 bases that match TRBD1. The ends lost 2 bases at V and 6 bases at J; junction bases unmatched: 6. The V gene's germline CDR1 is LGHDT and CDR2 YNNKEL (reference sequence). This CDR3 spans 14 amino acids. The CDR3 loop is CASSQSDREKTQYF. The CDR3 nucleotides are TGTGCCAGCAGCCAAAGCGACAGGGAAAAGACCCAGTACTTC.

The rearrangement links TRBV18 to TRBJ2-7, with 7 nucleotides matching TRBD1. The V segment lost 4 bases and the J segment 3 bases; nucleotides outside the gene matches: 9. Germline CDR1 reads KGHSH; CDR2 reads LQKENI. The CDR3 is made up of 15 amino acids. The chain's CDR3 is CASSLGQEPGYEQYF. In DNA, the CDR3 is TGTGCCAGCTCACTCGGACAGGAGCCGGGCTACGAGCAGTACTTC.

V usage is TRBV29-1 and J usage is TRBJ2-1; 8 nucleotides line up with TRBD1. The CDR3 has 14 amino acids. J gave up 5 bases and V 6 bases, and 9 bases lay outside the gene matches. CDR1 and CDR2 from the germline V gene are SQVTM and ANQGSEA. Here the CDR3 reads CSVSRQGSNNEQFF. The CDR3 DNA reads TGCAGCGTGAGTCGACAGGGGTCAAACAATGAGCAGTTCTTC.

The V gene is TRBV19, the J gene TRBJ1-4; D is unresolved. V was trimmed by 1 base and J by 2 bases, leaving 5 bases between them. Looked up from germline, CDR1 is LNHDA and CDR2 is SQIVND (reference sequence). This CDR3 is built from 14 residues. The CDR3 sequence: CASSIGLTNEKLFF. The CDR3 nucleotides read TGTGCCAGTAGTATAGGACTGACTAATGAAAAACTGTTTTTT.

The V gene is TRBV6-5, the J gene TRBJ1-2; D not certain. V lost 7 bases and J 4 bases, leaving 13 bases between the germline ends. The CDR3 totals 13 residues. The germline CDR1 and CDR2 sequences are MNHEY and SVGAGI. The CDR3 loop reads CASKEDASYGYTF. The CDR3 region has the DNA TGTGCCAGCAAGGAGGACGCAAGCTATGGCTACACCTTC.

V gene TRBV6-6 combines with J gene TRBJ1-5; 8 bases are a match to TRBD1. Germline V gene lookup returns CDR1 MNHNY and CDR2 SVGAGI (reference sequence). Unmatched junction bases numbered 4, after V lost 1 base and J lost 2 bases. This CDR3 region has 16 residues. This chain's CDR3 is CASSYFVTGGNQPQHF. As DNA, the CDR3 is TGTGCCAGCAGTTACTTTGTGACAGGGGGCAATCAGCCCCAGCATTTT.

V is TRBV14 and J is TRBJ2-6, with 11 bases that match TRBD1. After removal of 3 bases from V and 1 base from J, the junction contained 5 bases not matched to a gene. Looked up from germline, CDR1 is SGHDN and CDR2 is FVKESK. The CDR3 contains 18 residues. CDR3 DNA: TGTGCCAGCAGCCATACCGGACAGGGGGCTTCTGGGGCCAACGTCCTGACTTTC. Amino acids: CASSHTGQGASGANVLTF.

This clone has more than one count but fewer than ten. The genes are TRBV19 and TRBJ2-7; a weak D match, TRBD2 (5 bases). V lost 2 bases, J lost 2 bases, and 10 bases lay in between. The CDR3 length is 14 residues. CDR1 is LNHDA and CDR2 is SQIVND in the germline V gene (reference sequence). CDR3 sequence: CASSILAGTYEQYF. In nucleotides, the CDR3 is TGTGCCAGTAGTATACTAGCCGGAACCTACGAGCAGTACTTC.

The chain has TRBV5-1 and TRBJ2-2; no definite D call. The CDR3 sequence is 14 residues long. Germline V CDR1 and CDR2: SGHRS, YFSETQ. Between the trimmed V and J ends, which lost 3 bases and 1 base, there was a span of 7 bases. The CDR3 spells CASSSSGNTGELFF. The CDR3 DNA follows: TGCGCCAGCAGCTCTTCAGGGAACACCGGGGAGCTGTTTTTT.

The rearrangement uses TRBV4-1 and TRBJ1-5; tentatively, D is TRBD1 (5 bases). This CDR3 region has 13 residues. Germline V gene lookup returns CDR1 MGHRA and CDR2 YSYEKL. V was pared by 0 bases and J by 7 bases, with 7 bases between. CDR3 loop: CASSQEGVQPQHF. CDR3 nucleotide sequence: TGCGCCAGCAGCCAAGAAGGGGTCCAGCCCCAGCATTTT.

The rearrangement links TRBV29-1 to TRBJ1-1; 8 bases align to TRBD1. The CDR3 sequence is 12 residues long. In germline, CDR1 is SQVTM, CDR2 ANQGSEA. After removal of 6 bases from V and 7 bases from J, the junction contained 7 bases not matched to a gene. CDR3 sequence (DNA): TGCAGCGTGCGGACAGGGTATCATGAAGCTTTCTTT. Protein: CSVRTGYHEAFF.

The chain is built from TRBV25-1 and TRBJ1-2; TRBD1 matches at 12 bases. The germline CDR1 and CDR2 sequences are MGHDK and SYGVNS. This CDR3 contains 15 residues. V was clipped by 5 bases and J by 7 bases; unmatched bases: 8. This chain's CDR3 is CASSPPGQGAGGYTF. The DNA for the CDR3 is TGTGCCAGCAGTCCCCCGGGACAGGGGGCGGGTGGCTACACCTTC.

V gene TRBV9 combines with J gene TRBJ1-6, with a weak D call TRBD1 (6 bases). The CDR3 contains 15 residues. The V gene's germline CDR1 is SGDLS and CDR2 YYNGEE. Trimming removed 4 bases at V and 6 bases at J, with 14 bases between. The CDR3 nucleotides read TGTGCCAGCAGCACTGAGACAGGCGGTAATTCACCCCTCCACTTT. This gives the protein CASSTETGGNSPLHF. Supplemented by reference TRBV9 and TRBJ1-6, the full variable domain reads DSGVTQTPKHLITATGQRVTLRCSPRSGDLSVYWYQQSLDQGLQFLIQYYNGEERAKGNILERFSAQQFPDLHSELNLSSLELGDSALYFCASSTETGGNSPLHFGNGTRLTVT.

This rearrangement joins TRBV7-2 to TRBJ2-7; maybe TRBD2 (6 bases). Per the germline V gene, CDR1 is SGHTA and CDR2 is FQGNSA. The V and J ends lost 5 bases and 6 bases respectively, with 20 bases between them. The CDR3 is made up of 15 amino acids. CDR3 sequence reads: CASSPGTRGVREQYF. The DNA for the CDR3 is TGTGCCAGCAGCCCTGGCACGCGGGGTGTCCGCGAGCAGTACTTC.

This clone was detected once. V gene TRBV7-9 combines with J gene TRBJ1-2; TRBD1 agrees at 7 bases. This CDR3 region has 16 residues. The V segment lost 0 bases and the J segment 2 bases; nucleotides outside the gene matches: 6. Per germline, CDR1 SEHNR and CDR2 FQNEAQ (reference sequence). CDR3 region: CASSLAGGGENYGYTF. The DNA of the CDR3 is TGTGCCAGCAGCTTAGCAGGAGGGGGCGAGAACTATGGCTACACCTTC.